The next 26 T cell receptor beta chains were all read from a single sample in a study of identical twins' blood T cells. TCRdb re-called the 5' RACE reads with MiXCR, one entry per CDR3 protein. In the table there are about 370,000 distinct CDR3 sequences, around 30% of which are singletons. Sequenced: PBMCs. Every receptor here comes from a woman aged 18 to 55 in good health.

This clonotype has a handful of counts. The rearrangement links TRBV7-6 to TRBJ2-3, with D hard to call. This CDR3 region has 17 residues. Trimming shortened V by 5 bases and J by 4 bases, and 22 bases separated the two germline ends. Germline V gives CDR1 SGHVS, CDR2 FNYEAQ. For the CDR3, the DNA is TGTGCCAGCAGCCTTCTTGTGTACAGCGAAATGGCAGATACGCAGTATTTT. This encodes CASSLLVYSEMADTQYF.

A remark on this clonotype: The junction differs from germline at one of its ends, possibly a read error. The genes are TRBV11-2 and TRBJ2-5; D is undetermined. Germline values: CDR1 SGHAT, CDR2 FQNNGV. CDR3 length: 13 residues. The CDR3 is CAISSDMEETQYF. The CDR3 region has the DNA TGTGCCATCAGCTCGGATATGGAAGAGACCCAGTACTTC.

The J gene is TRBJ1-1, the V gene TRBV29-1, with a possible D match to TRBD1 (5 bases). The CDR3 is made up of 12 amino acids. Trimming took off 6 bases at V and 7 bases at J, with 15 bases between the two ends. From germline, CDR1 is SQVTM and CDR2 ANQGSEA. CDR3 amino acids: CSVITGELEAFF. CDR3 in DNA: TGCAGCGTGATAACAGGAGAACTTGAAGCTTTCTTT.

This clonotype has just a few counts. V and J are TRBV3-1 and TRBJ2-1; TRBD1 might be the D (7 bases). Germline V gene sequence: CDR1 LGHDT, CDR2 YNNKEL (reference sequence). The CDR3 loop spans 18 amino acids. Trimming cost V 0 bases and J 8 bases, with 23 bases left between them. The chain's CDR3 is CASSQEYPQTGRFYEQFF. The CDR3 nucleotides are TGTGCCAGCAGCCAAGAATATCCCCAGACAGGGAGGTTCTATGAGCAGTTCTTC.

The sample holds many counts of this clonotype. This chain connects TRBV29-1 to TRBJ1-2; D perhaps matches TRBD1 (5 bases). With 2 bases removed from V and 3 bases from J, the gap between germline ends came to 13 bases. CDR3 length: 14 residues. The germline CDR1 and CDR2 sequences are SQVTM and ANQGSEA. CDR3 sequence reads: CSVEFSQGHYGYTF. As DNA, the CDR3 is TGCAGCGTTGAATTTAGTCAGGGCCACTATGGCTACACCTTC.

This clonotype has a count of ten or more. The V call is TRBV28, the J call TRBJ2-2, with 11 bases that match TRBD1. The CDR3 runs to 16 residues. In germline, CDR1 is MDHEN, CDR2 SYDVKM. The trim removed 3 bases at V and 5 bases at J, leaving 5 bases unmatched. CDR3 sequence (DNA): TGTGCCAGCAGTTTGCCGGACAGGGGGCTAACCGGGGAGCTGTTTTTT. Translating it yields CASSLPDRGLTGELFF.

This clonotype was found many times. V and J are TRBV3-1 and TRBJ1-5; D possibly corresponds to TRBD1 (5 bases). The length of the CDR3 is 15 residues. Germline V lookup: CDR1 LGHDT, CDR2 YNNKEL (reference sequence). V lost 4 bases, J lost 7 bases, and 17 bases lay in between. The CDR3 is CASSPTGTPTQPQHF. The CDR3, as DNA: TGTGCCAGCAGCCCTACCGGGACTCCTACACAGCCCCAGCATTTT. The full variable domain, with the rest looked up from reference TRBV3-1 and TRBJ1-5, is DTAVSQTPKYLVTQMGNDKSIKCEQNLGHDTMYWYKQDSKKFLKIMFSYNNKELIINETVPNRFSPKSPDKAHLNLHINSLELGDSAVYFCASSPTGTPTQPQHFGDGTRLSIL.

This clonotype was counted ten times or more. The chain links TRBV27 to TRBJ2-2, with 8 nucleotides matching TRBD1. The CDR3 consists of 16 residues. Germline loops: CDR1 MNHEY, CDR2 SMNVEV (reference sequence). J was trimmed by 0 bases and V by 9 bases; bases with no gene match: 9. DNA for the CDR3: TGTGCCAGTTCTTATTCGGGACAGGCGAACACCGGGGAGCTGTTTTTT. Residues: CASSYSGQANTGELFF.

This clonotype was seen repeatedly, ten times or more. The chain is built from TRBV7-9 and TRBJ2-7; D is undetermined. Germline assignment: CDR1 SEHNR and CDR2 FQNEAQ (reference sequence). The CDR3 totals 13 residues. Trimming took 1 base from V and 1 from J, leaving 5 bases between them. The chain's CDR3 is CASSLGDSYEQYF. CDR3 DNA sequence: TGTGCCAGCAGCTTAGGAGATTCCTACGAGCAGTACTTC.

This clonotype was found once. The gene calls are TRBV13 and TRBJ2-1; TRBD2 aligns across 10 bases. Germline CDR1 and CDR2: PRHDT and FYEKMQ (reference sequence). The junction had 7 bases not matched to a gene; V was cut back by 1 base and J by 4 bases. The CDR3 is 17 amino acids. CDR3: CASSLVESSGSYNEQFF. The CDR3 DNA reads TGTGCCAGCAGCTTAGTAGAGTCTAGCGGGAGTTACAATGAGCAGTTCTTC.

The CDR3 DNA follows: TGCAGCGTTGTAGGTGGGACAGGGGTGACTGAAGCTTTCTTT. Protein product: CSVVGGTGVTEAFF. V is TRBV29-1 and J is TRBJ1-1; 10 bases map to TRBD1. Germline trimming cut 4 bases from V and 5 bases from J; bases unmatched to any gene: 7. The CDR3 has 14 residues. Looked up from germline, CDR1 is SQVTM and CDR2 is ANQGSEA.

This clonotype was observed a handful of times. The V gene is TRBV11-2, the J gene TRBJ2-7; 7 bases are a match to TRBD1. The V and J ends lost 4 bases and 2 bases, in that order; junction bases with no gene match: 5. This CDR3 has 14 residues. Germline lookup yields CDR1 SGHAT and CDR2 FQNNGV. The CDR3 protein is CASSYWTGPYEQYF. As DNA, the CDR3 is TGTGCCAGCAGCTATTGGACAGGCCCCTACGAGCAGTACTTC.

J is TRBJ2-1 and V is TRBV20-1; 7 bases agree with TRBD2. J was trimmed by 4 bases and V by 2 bases; bases with no gene match: 8. Germline CDR1 DFQATT, CDR2 SNEGSKA (reference sequence). This CDR3 contains 15 residues. This CDR3 reads CSARLLTGGYNEQFF. The CDR3 DNA is TGCAGTGCTAGACTCTTGACCGGGGGGTACAATGAGCAGTTCTTC.

This clonotype has a handful of counts. The chain links TRBV29-1 to TRBJ1-1; D ambiguous. The germline V gene encodes CDR1 SQVTM and CDR2 ANQGSEA. The CDR3 runs 15 residues. With 6 bases removed from V and 0 bases from J, the gap between germline ends came to 17 bases. The CDR3 loop is CSVCPGSPLNTEAFF. The CDR3 nucleotides are TGCAGCGTCTGCCCCGGGTCCCCCCTGAACACTGAAGCTTTCTTT.

This clonotype showed up many times. The J gene is TRBJ1-4, the V gene TRBV7-6; perhaps TRBD1 as D (5 bases). V was pared by 0 bases and J by 3 bases, with 5 bases between. The CDR3 totals 14 residues. Germline V gene sequence: CDR1 SGHVS, CDR2 FNYEAQ. The CDR3 nucleotides are TGTGCCAGCAGCTTAGCGACAGCTAATGAAAAACTGTTTTTT. This sequence encodes CASSLATANEKLFF. Looking up the rest from reference TRBV7-6 and TRBJ1-4 gives the full variable domain: GAGVSQSPRYKVTKRGQDVALRCDPISGHVSLYWYRQALGQGPEFLTYFNYEAQQDKSGLPNDRFSAERPEGSISTLTIQRTEQRDSAMYRCASSLATANEKLFFGSGTQLSVL.

At least ten counts were recorded for this clonotype. V gene TRBV7-2 combines with J gene TRBJ1-1; D may be TRBD1 (5 bases). V was pared by 2 bases and J by 5 bases, with 12 bases between. Germline lookup yields CDR1 SGHTA and CDR2 FQGNSA. CDR3 length equals 14 residues. CDR3 nucleotides: TGTGCCAGCAGCTTACGTCAGGGAGGGACTGAAGCTTTCTTT. The encoded protein is CASSLRQGGTEAFF.

This clonotype is a singleton in its sample. V and J are TRBV3-1 and TRBJ2-1; D is perhaps TRBD2 (6 bases). Germline assignment: CDR1 LGHDT and CDR2 YNNKEL (reference sequence). The CDR3 totals 15 residues. Trimming shortened V by 0 bases and J by 0 bases, and 6 bases separated the two germline ends. The CDR3: CASSQDGGSYNEQFF. CDR3 in DNA: TGTGCCAGCAGCCAAGACGGGGGCTCCTACAATGAGCAGTTCTTC.

V and J are TRBV2 and TRBJ1-1; tentative D call: TRBD1 (6 bases). The CDR3 totals 14 residues. CDR1 and CDR2 (germline): SNHLY, FYNNEI. The ends were cut back, 4 bases at V and 1 base at J, with 10 bases in the middle. The CDR3 DNA reads TGTGCCAGCAGTGGGGGGGCGGAGAACACTGAAGCTTTCTTT. Translated: CASSGGAENTEAFF.

The chain has TRBV20-1 and TRBJ2-3, with a weak D call TRBD1 (5 bases). The CDR3 consists of 16 residues. Germline loops: CDR1 DFQATT, CDR2 SNEGSKA (reference sequence). Between the trimmed V and J ends, which lost 1 base and 1 base, there was a span of 15 bases. The CDR3 spells CSARGNYPGCTDTQYF. Written as DNA, the CDR3 is TGCAGTGCTAGAGGGAACTACCCAGGGTGCACAGATACGCAGTATTTT.

In its sample, this clonotype was seen many times. V gene TRBV12-3 or TRBV12-4 combines with J gene TRBJ1-1, with 10 bases that match TRBD1. The trim removed 5 bases at V and 2 bases at J, leaving 2 bases unmatched. The CDR3 extends over 14 amino acids. DNA of the CDR3: TGTGCCAGCAGTCGGACAGGGGGAAACACTGAAGCTTTCTTT. It yields the protein CASSRTGGNTEAFF.

This chain connects TRBV7-2 to TRBJ1-6; D may be TRBD1 (6 bases). CDR1 and CDR2 (germline): SGHTA, FQGNSA. The CDR3 length is 15 residues. V lost 9 bases to trimming and J lost 3 bases, with 15 bases between them. The CDR3 sequence is CASTTGTHYNSPLHF. Here the CDR3 DNA reads TGTGCCAGTACAACCGGGACACACTATAATTCACCCCTCCACTTT. The full variable domain, rest sourced from reference TRBV7-2 and TRBJ1-6, is GAGVSQSPSNKVTEKGKDVELRCDPISGHTALYWYRQSLGQGLEFLIYFQGNSAPDKSGLPSDRFSAERTGGSVSTLTIQRTQQEDSAVYLCASTTGTHYNSPLHFGNGTRLTVT.

This clonotype has just a few counts. J is TRBJ1-2 and V is TRBV20-1; TRBD1 is a possible D gene (6 bases). The V gene lost 6 bases and the J gene lost 4 bases, with 12 bases spanning the gap. This CDR3 contains 12 residues. CDR1 is DFQATT and CDR2 is SNEGSKA in the germline V gene (reference sequence). Here the CDR3 DNA reads TGCAGTGCGTACAGGGTTGGCTATGGCTACACCTTC. Protein: CSAYRVGYGYTF.

The rearrangement uses TRBV4-1 and TRBJ2-1; TRBD2 matches 10 bases. CDR3 length: 15 residues. Germline V CDR1 and CDR2: MGHRA, YSYEKL. V gave up 2 bases and J gave up 4 bases; unmatched junction bases: 2. CDR3 residues: CASSQLAGAYNEQFF. The CDR3 coding sequence is TGCGCCAGCAGCCAACTAGCGGGAGCTTACAATGAGCAGTTCTTC.

J is TRBJ2-2 and V is TRBV29-1; D could derive from TRBD1 or TRBD2 (5 bases each). V lost 7 bases and J lost 1, with 16 bases in between. Germline CDR1 SQVTM, CDR2 ANQGSEA. The CDR3 is 15 residues long. The CDR3 is CSATPLGENTGELFF. DNA for the CDR3: TGCAGCGCCACCCCACTAGGGGAGAACACCGGGGAGCTGTTTTTT.

This clonotype has just a few counts. The rearrangement uses TRBV20-1 and TRBJ1-1; D might be TRBD1 (6 bases). CDR3 length: 14 residues. Germline V gives CDR1 DFQATT, CDR2 SNEGSKA (reference sequence). Trimming removed 5 bases from V and 5 bases from J, with 18 bases in between. CDR3 protein: CSAYNQGMGTEAFF. The CDR3 nucleotides read TGCAGTGCTTACAATCAGGGGATGGGTACTGAAGCTTTCTTT.

This rearrangement joins TRBV12-5 to TRBJ1-6; the D gene is possibly TRBD1 (5 bases). The CDR3 sequence is 16 residues long. In germline, CDR1 is LGHNT, CDR2 FRNRAP. V lost 10 bases, J lost 5 bases, and 21 bases lay in between. The CDR3 DNA follows: TGTGCTATTGCTACTCCCAATGGGGCAGATAATTCACCCCTCCACTTT. Its protein is CAIATPNGADNSPLHF.